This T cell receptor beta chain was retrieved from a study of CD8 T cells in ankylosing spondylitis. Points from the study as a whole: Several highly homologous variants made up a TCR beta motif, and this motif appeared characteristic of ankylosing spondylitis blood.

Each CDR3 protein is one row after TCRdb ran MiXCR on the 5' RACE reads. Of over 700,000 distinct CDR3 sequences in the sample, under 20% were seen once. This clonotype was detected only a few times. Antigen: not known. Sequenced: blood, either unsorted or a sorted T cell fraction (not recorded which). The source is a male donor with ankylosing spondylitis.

CDR3 sequence: CASSFRGLRNTEAFF. The CDR3 nucleotides read TGTGCCAGCAGCTTCAGGGGGCTACGGAACACTGAAGCTTTCTTT. The rearrangement joins TRBV11-2 to TRBJ1-1, with TRBD1 matching 8 bases. The CDR3 is 15 residues long. Losses at the gene ends were 3 bases for V and 1 base for J; bases not matched to a gene: 4. Germline CDR1 reads SGHAT; CDR2 reads FQNNGV.